This TCR beta chain was identified during a study of a mutant IDH1 vaccine in newly diagnosed glioma. Looking at the study overall: Vaccines were first given 4-6 weeks after radiotherapy alone, or with temozolomide cycles. The earlier regimen, radiotherapy, temozolomide, or both, was most often both.

The study, taken as a whole, reports: Approximately 95% of patients showed vaccine-induced immune responses across multiple MHC alleles.

As to time point: week 5, during vaccination. Doses of 300 ug of mutant IDH1 20-mer peptide were given with topical imiquimod. The repertoire was sequenced with immunoSEQ multiplex PCR; TCRdb's copy has only in-frame clones and lacks some. This sample has roughly 42,000 clones, with over 75% found just once. As to this clone: What it recognizes is unknown.

Germline V gene sequence: CDR1 SGDLS, CDR2 YYNGEE. The CDR3 length is 15 residues. V shed 2 bases, J shed 8 bases, and the junction held 6 bases outside the gene matches. The gene calls are TRBV9 and TRBJ1-4, with 10 bases identical to TRBD1. The sample in question was PBMCs, obtained from a glioma patient whose treatment included an IDH1 peptide vaccine. The receptor comes from a man in his forties with glioma. For the CDR3, the DNA is TGTGCCAGCAGCGTCCTAGGGACAGGGGAAGAAAAACTGTTTTTT. Its translation is CASSVLGTGEEKLFF. Together with reference TRBV9 and TRBJ1-4, the CDR3 gives the full variable domain: DSGVTQTPKHLITATGQRVTLRCSPRSGDLSVYWYQQSLDQGLQFLIQYYNGEERAKGNILERFSAQQFPDLHSELNLSSLELGDSALYFCASSVLGTGEEKLFFGSGTQLSVL.